Shown below are 32 T cell receptor beta chains from a single sample sequenced in a study of HIV-infected patients and healthy controls. Alpha and beta constant-region primers primed reverse transcription of 400 to 500 ng RNA. Each of the alpha and beta chains got its own library through chain-specific third strand synthesis with indices. TCRdb re-derived calls from the 5' RACE reads in MiXCR, one entry per CDR3 protein. The sample lists around 4,000 distinct CDR3 sequences; roughly 8% were seen once. Roughly three months, about 14 weeks, into antiretroviral therapy, follow-up blood was collected. The repertoire came from unfractionated whole blood and reflected all unsorted peripheral T cells. The sample consisted of blood, taken during antiretroviral therapy. The receptors were sampled from an adult with HIV infection.

This clonotype was counted ten times or more. V gene TRBV5-1 combines with J gene TRBJ2-7, with 8 bases matching TRBD1. Germline V gene sequence: CDR1 SGHRS, CDR2 YFSETQ. Trimming at V came to 3 bases and at J to 2 bases, leaving 7 bases not matched to a gene. The CDR3 totals 15 residues. The CDR3 spells CASSWNRQGPYEQYF. DNA for the CDR3: TGCGCCAGCAGCTGGAATCGACAGGGGCCCTACGAGCAGTACTTC. The full variable domain, with the rest looked up from reference TRBV5-1 and TRBJ2-7, is KAGVTQTPRYLIKTRGQQVTLSCSPISGHRSVSWYQQTPGQGLQFLFEYFSETQRNKGNFPGRFSGRQFSNSRSEMNVSTLELGDSALYLCASSWNRQGPYEQYFGPGTRLTVT.

There are a few counts of this clonotype. The rearrangement joins TRBV30 to TRBJ2-5; TRBD2 is a possible D gene (5 bases). This CDR3 spans 12 amino acids. The germline V and J ends were trimmed by 5 bases and 7 bases, with 14 bases remaining between them. The germline gives CDR1 GTSNPN, CDR2 SVGIG (reference sequence). The DNA of the CDR3 is TGTGCCTGGGCTGGGGTTCGGGGGACCCAGTACTTC. It translates to CAWAGVRGTQYF.

The sample holds many counts of this clonotype. The chain combines TRBV7-2 with TRBJ2-6; D uncertain. Trimming took 5 bases from V and 0 from J, leaving 5 bases between them. Per the germline V gene, CDR1 is SGHTA and CDR2 is FQGNSA. This CDR3 region has 14 residues. The CDR3 region has the DNA TGTGCCAGCAGCATAACCTCTGGGGCCAACGTCCTGACTTTC. Protein: CASSITSGANVLTF.

This clonotype is deemed medium-sized (0.01 to 0.1%). The gene calls are TRBV5-4 and TRBJ2-2, with D possibly being TRBD2 (5 bases). CDR3 length: 14 residues. From germline, CDR1 is SGHNT and CDR2 YYREEE (reference sequence). Trimming took 9 bases from V and 5 from J, leaving 17 bases between them. In nucleotides, the CDR3 is TGTGCCACCTCGGCTCCGGGAACTACCGGGGAGCTGTTTTTT. Encoded protein: CATSAPGTTGELFF.

The chain carries TRBV6-6 and TRBJ2-6, with D perhaps TRBD1 (5 bases). V was cut by 4 bases and J by 1 base, with 8 bases left in between. Germline V gene sequence: CDR1 MNHNY, CDR2 SVGAGI (reference sequence). The length of the CDR3 is 15 residues. CDR3 protein: CASSFQGSGANVLTF. In DNA form, the CDR3 reads TGTGCCAGCAGTTTCCAGGGTTCTGGGGCCAACGTCCTGACTTTC.

This clonotype is labeled medium-sized. The chain is built from TRBV29-1 and TRBJ2-1, with TRBD2 matching 7 bases. The CDR3 runs to 10 residues. The germline gives CDR1 SQVTM, CDR2 ANQGSEA. With V trimmed by 5 bases and J by 8 bases, 0 bases remained unmatched. This CDR3 is CSVSGDEQFF. The CDR3 DNA reads as TGCAGCGTTAGCGGGGATGAGCAGTTCTTC.

This clonotype was seen repeatedly, ten times or more. The chain combines TRBV6-2 or TRBV6-3 with TRBJ2-3; 9 positions match TRBD2. Germline CDR1 and CDR2: MNHEY and SVGEGT. CDR3 length: 12 residues. After removal of 4 bases from V and 9 bases from J, the junction contained 2 bases not matched to a gene. The CDR3, as DNA: TGTGCCAGCAGTTGGACTAGCGTGACGCAGTATTTT. This codes for CASSWTSVTQYF.

By share of the sample, this clonotype is medium-sized. The CDR3 DNA is TGTGCCAGCAGCGGGACAGGGCTAGCCAAAAACATTCAGTACTTC. Translating gives CASSGTGLAKNIQYF. The genes are TRBV2 and TRBJ2-4, with 9 bases matching TRBD1. The length of the CDR3 is 15 residues. Unmatched junction bases numbered 3, after V lost 6 bases and J lost 0 bases. Looked up from germline, CDR1 is SNHLY and CDR2 is FYNNEI. Using reference TRBV2 and TRBJ2-4 for the parts outside the CDR3, the full variable domain is EPEVTQTPSHQVTQMGQEVILRCVPISNHLYFYWYRQILGQKVEFLVSFYNNEISEKSEIFDDQFSVERPDGSNFTLKIRSTKLEDSAMYFCASSGTGLAKNIQYFGAGTRLSVL.

Within the sample, this clonotype is medium-sized. The rearrangement links TRBV7-2 to TRBJ1-1, with TRBD1 identical over 7 bases. J gave up 6 bases and V 4 bases, and 11 bases lay outside the gene matches. The CDR3 is made up of 15 amino acids. The germline V gene encodes CDR1 SGHTA and CDR2 FQGNSA. The CDR3 protein is CASSSVVQGSAEAFF. DNA of the CDR3: TGTGCCAGCAGCTCAGTCGTACAGGGGTCGGCTGAAGCTTTCTTT.

This clonotype was observed at least ten times. The chain is built from TRBV20-1 and TRBJ1-6, with D hard to call. V lost 3 bases and J 10 bases, leaving 22 bases between the germline ends. This CDR3 is built from 16 residues. Looked up from germline, CDR1 is DFQATT and CDR2 is SNEGSKA (reference sequence). The CDR3: CSASRMKDRRGSPLHF. The DNA of the CDR3 is TGCAGTGCTAGCCGAATGAAGGATAGACGGGGATCACCCCTCCACTTT.

This clonotype is termed medium-sized (0.01 to 0.1%). The chain employs TRBV2 and TRBJ2-3; D gene ambiguous. From germline, CDR1 is SNHLY and CDR2 FYNNEI. The CDR3 sequence is 14 residues long. V gave up 4 bases and J gave up 6 bases, with 14 bases separating them. The CDR3 DNA sequence: TGTGCCAGCAGTGTTCCCCCCGGTCGGGATACGCAGTATTTT. Protein sequence: CASSVPPGRDTQYF.

This clonotype is medium-sized by share. The chain has TRBV28 and TRBJ2-3; TRBD2 matches 10 bases. The CDR3 is 15 residues long. Germline CDR1 is MDHEN and CDR2 is SYDVKM. Trimming cost V 6 bases and J 6 bases; bases outside gene matches: 9. This CDR3 is CASRRLAGDVDTQYF. The CDR3 DNA sequence: TGTGCCAGCAGGCGACTAGCGGGCGATGTGGATACGCAGTATTTT.

The chain recombines TRBV30 with TRBJ2-3; TRBD2 matches 8 bases. The germline gives CDR1 GTSNPN, CDR2 SVGIG (reference sequence). Losses at the gene ends were 0 bases for V and 5 bases for J; bases not matched to a gene: 4. The CDR3 spans 14 residues. Here the CDR3 reads CAWSVLSGGDTQYF. CDR3 sequence (DNA): TGTGCCTGGAGTGTACTAAGCGGGGGAGATACGCAGTATTTT.

This clonotype is medium-sized by share. The CDR3 region has the DNA TGTGCCAGCAGGATCACCCGCGAGTCCAATGAGCAGTTCTTC. Translated: CASRITRESNEQFF. The J gene is TRBJ2-1, the V gene TRBV7-2; the D is unclear. The germline V gene has CDR1 SGHTA and CDR2 FQGNSA. With 6 bases removed from V and 6 bases from J, the gap between germline ends came to 15 bases. The CDR3 sequence is 14 residues long.

At least ten counts were recorded for this clonotype. This rearrangement joins TRBV5-1 to TRBJ2-1; D is unclear. CDR3 length: 14 amino acids. CDR1 is SGHRS, CDR2 YFSETQ, per germline. V lost 4 bases, J lost 1 base, and 9 bases lay in between. In DNA form, the CDR3 reads TGCGCCAGCAGCCCCGTAGGGTCCTACAATGAGCAGTTCTTC. Translating gives CASSPVGSYNEQFF.

V usage is TRBV5-4 and J usage is TRBJ2-7, with D possibly being TRBD2 (5 bases). The CDR3 is 15 residues long. Trimming removed 0 bases from V and 2 bases from J, with 12 bases in between. Germline V lookup: CDR1 SGHNT, CDR2 YYREEE (reference sequence). This CDR3 reads CASSLGGVRAYEQYF. In DNA form, the CDR3 reads TGTGCCAGCAGCTTGGGGGGAGTGCGGGCCTACGAGCAGTACTTC.

This clonotype was detected ten times or more. The chain recombines TRBV12-3 or TRBV12-4 with TRBJ2-5, with D perhaps given as TRBD1 or TRBD2 (5 bases each). Trimming took off 3 bases at V and 7 bases at J, with 18 bases between the two ends. CDR3 length: 15 residues. CDR3 DNA sequence: TGTGCCAGCAGTTTCGGACCGTCCTTGAGGGGGACCCAGTACTTC. Translated, it gives CASSFGPSLRGTQYF.

This clonotype was seen only a few times. This chain connects TRBV20-1 to TRBJ1-5; D is perhaps TRBD1 (5 bases). Germline-derived CDR1 and CDR2 are DFQATT and SNEGSKA (reference sequence). V was pared by 4 bases and J by 1 base, with 14 bases between. This CDR3 is built from 15 residues. Here the CDR3 DNA reads TGCAGTGCTATATCCAGGGAGGCGAGCAATCAGCCCCAGCATTTT. Translating it yields CSAISREASNQPQHF.

The rearrangement uses TRBV5-6 and TRBJ2-4, with 8 positions matching TRBD1. Germline V gene lookup returns CDR1 SGHDT and CDR2 YYEEEE. The ends lost 4 bases at V and 0 bases at J; junction bases unmatched: 12. This CDR3 spans 18 amino acids. The DNA for the CDR3 is TGTGCCAGCAGCCGGACAGGGCCTTACGTGGTAGCCAAAAACATTCAGTACTTC. It specifies CASSRTGPYVVAKNIQYF.

This clonotype is labeled as medium-sized. CDR3 DNA: TGCAGTGCTGACTCTGGGGGCGAGGGCAATCAGCCCCAGCATTTT. This codes for CSADSGGEGNQPQHF. The chain uses TRBV20-1 and TRBJ1-5; maybe TRBD1 (6 bases). The length of the CDR3 is 15 residues. The germline gives CDR1 DFQATT, CDR2 SNEGSKA (reference sequence). V was cut by 5 bases and J by 2 bases, with 16 bases left in between.

By share, this clonotype counts as medium-sized. Written as DNA, the CDR3 is TGTGCCAGCAGCCCGTACCCCCTCGGACAGGGGAAGACAGATACGCAGTATTTT. Translated: CASSPYPLGQGKTDTQYF. The genes are TRBV11-2 and TRBJ2-3; 9 nucleotides agree with TRBD1. Germline assignment: CDR1 SGHAT and CDR2 FQNNGV. The CDR3 consists of 18 residues. V gave up 5 bases and J gave up 3 bases; unmatched junction bases: 15.

This clonotype was seen ten or more times. J is TRBJ2-3 and V is TRBV7-2, with TRBD2 as a possible D gene (6 bases). Trimming took off 5 bases at V and 1 base at J, with 16 bases between the two ends. The CDR3 extends over 16 amino acids. The V gene's germline CDR1 is SGHTA and CDR2 FQGNSA. The CDR3 DNA sequence: TGTGCCAGCAGCCCGAGACTAGACCACCGCACAGATACGCAGTATTTT. It specifies CASSPRLDHRTDTQYF. The full variable domain, with the rest looked up from reference TRBV7-2 and TRBJ2-3, is GAGVSQSPSNKVTEKGKDVELRCDPISGHTALYWYRQSLGQGLEFLIYFQGNSAPDKSGLPSDRFSAERTGGSVSTLTIQRTQQEDSAVYLCASSPRLDHRTDTQYFGPGTRLTVL.

This clonotype has at least ten counts. This CDR3 is CASSRFATNEKLFF. The DNA for the CDR3 is TGTGCCAGTTCACGATTTGCAACTAATGAAAAACTGTTTTTT. This chain uses TRBV19 with TRBJ1-4, with D unclear. Germline V gene data show CDR1 as LNHDA and CDR2 as SQIVND (reference sequence). The CDR3 totals 14 residues. Trimming left V 8 bases short and J 0 bases short, with 10 bases between. The variable domain in full, completed from reference TRBV19 and TRBJ1-4, reads DGGITQSPKYLFRKEGQNVTLSCEQNLNHDAMYWYRQDPGQGLRLIYYSQIVNDFQKGDIAEGYSVSREKKESFPLTVTSAQKNPTAFYLCASSRFATNEKLFFGSGTQLSVL.

The gene calls are TRBV7-2 and TRBJ1-4, with TRBD1 matching over 7 bases. J gave up 8 bases and V 5 bases, and 2 bases lay outside the gene matches. The length of the CDR3 is 12 residues. Germline CDR1 is SGHTA and CDR2 is FQGNSA. The CDR3 region has the DNA TGTGCCAGCAGCCCGGACAGGGAAAAACTGTTTTTT. This sequence encodes CASSPDREKLFF.

In its sample, this clonotype ranks as medium-sized. V is TRBV7-9 and J is TRBJ1-4, with a weak D call TRBD1 (6 bases). The CDR3 is made up of 14 amino acids. The V gene lost 5 bases and the J gene lost 5 bases, with 12 bases spanning the gap. Germline-derived CDR1 and CDR2 are SEHNR and FQNEAQ (reference sequence). CDR3 sequence reads: CASSTGWRNEKLFF. The CDR3 DNA reads TGTGCCAGCAGCACAGGGTGGAGGAATGAAAAACTGTTTTTT.

This clonotype was observed many times. This sequence joins TRBV6-2 or TRBV6-3 and TRBJ2-3, with D perhaps matching TRBD1 (6 bases). The germline CDR1 and CDR2 sequences are MNHEY and SVGEGT. The CDR3 is 17 amino acids. V lost 2 bases, J lost 3 bases, and 18 bases lay in between. The CDR3 region is CASSYPDRTFRTDTQYF. CDR3 nucleotide sequence: TGTGCCAGCAGTTACCCTGACAGGACGTTCCGGACAGATACGCAGTATTTT.

Within the sample, this clonotype is medium-sized (0.01 to 0.1%). The chain combines TRBV5-4 with TRBJ2-3; 7 bases line up with TRBD2. V lost 1 base, J lost 3 bases, and 5 bases stayed unmatched. The CDR3 is made up of 15 amino acids. The germline V gene has CDR1 SGHNT and CDR2 YYREEE (reference sequence). The CDR3 nucleotides are TGTGCCAGCAGCTTGTTCCAGCGGGGTACAGATACGCAGTATTTT. This translates into CASSLFQRGTDTQYF.

This clonotype qualifies as medium-sized. The chain combines TRBV5-1 with TRBJ2-1, with D possibly being TRBD1 (6 bases). The V end lost 1 base, the J end lost 3 bases, and 14 bases lay between the germline ends. The CDR3 spans 16 residues. In germline, CDR1 is SGHRS, CDR2 YFSETQ. In nucleotides, the CDR3 is TGCGCCAGCAGCTTGTCACCGGGACACCTCTACAATGAGCAGTTCTTC. It encodes CASSLSPGHLYNEQFF.

Within the sample, this clonotype is medium-sized. The chain joins TRBV7-2 to TRBJ2-3; tentative D call: TRBD2 (7 bases). The germline gives CDR1 SGHTA, CDR2 FQGNSA. V was pared by 3 bases and J by 6 bases, with 19 bases between. CDR3 length: 16 residues. CDR3 in amino acids: CASSFGSGGAWDTQYF. For the CDR3, the DNA is TGTGCCAGCAGCTTTGGGTCGGGGGGCGCTTGGGATACGCAGTATTTT.

This clonotype is classed as medium-sized. The V and J genes are TRBV13 and TRBJ2-5; no clear D. Germline loops: CDR1 PRHDT, CDR2 FYEKMQ (reference sequence). V lost 5 bases, J lost 5 bases, and 24 bases lay in between. The CDR3 is 17 amino acids. CDR3 nucleotide sequence: TGTGCCAGCAGCACCAGAAGTCGGTATGAAACCACTGAGACCCAGTACTTC. Translated, it gives CASSTRSRYETTETQYF.

The sample holds a few counts of this clonotype. The V and J genes are TRBV7-3 and TRBJ2-3; 8 positions match TRBD1. The trim removed 3 bases at V and 1 base at J, leaving 6 bases unmatched. Germline assignment: CDR1 SGHTA and CDR2 FQGTGA. This CDR3 spans 16 amino acids. CDR3 DNA: TGTGCCAGCAGCTTCGCACCGGGACAGGGCACAGATACGCAGTATTTT. Its translation is CASSFAPGQGTDTQYF.

This clonotype was counted ten times or more. The chain employs TRBV7-2 and TRBJ2-3, with D perhaps TRBD2 (6 bases). The V gene lost 5 bases and the J gene lost 1 base, with 13 bases spanning the gap. The germline V gene encodes CDR1 SGHTA and CDR2 FQGNSA. CDR3 length: 15 amino acids. The DNA of the CDR3 is TGTGCCAGCAGCGAGCGGGTGGGCGGCACAGATACGCAGTATTTT. Protein sequence: CASSERVGGTDTQYF.